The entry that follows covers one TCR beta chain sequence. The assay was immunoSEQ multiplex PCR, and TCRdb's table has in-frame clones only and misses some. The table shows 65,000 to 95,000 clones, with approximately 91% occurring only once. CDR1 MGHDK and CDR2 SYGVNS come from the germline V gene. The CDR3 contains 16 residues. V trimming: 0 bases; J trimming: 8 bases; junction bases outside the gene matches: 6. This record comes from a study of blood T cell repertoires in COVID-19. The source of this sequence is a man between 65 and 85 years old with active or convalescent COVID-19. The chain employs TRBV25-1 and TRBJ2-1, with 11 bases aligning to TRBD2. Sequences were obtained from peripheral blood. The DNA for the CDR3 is TGTGCCAGCAGTGAATATAGCGGGGGGGATTCGGATGAGCAGTTCTTC. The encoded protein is CASSEYSGGDSDEQFF. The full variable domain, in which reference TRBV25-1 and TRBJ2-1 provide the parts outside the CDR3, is EADIYQTPRYLVIGTGKKITLECSQTMGHDKMYWYQQDPGMELHLIHYSYGVNSTEKGDLSSESTVSRIRTEHFPLTLESARPSHTSQYLCASSEYSGGDSDEQFFGPGTRLTVL.